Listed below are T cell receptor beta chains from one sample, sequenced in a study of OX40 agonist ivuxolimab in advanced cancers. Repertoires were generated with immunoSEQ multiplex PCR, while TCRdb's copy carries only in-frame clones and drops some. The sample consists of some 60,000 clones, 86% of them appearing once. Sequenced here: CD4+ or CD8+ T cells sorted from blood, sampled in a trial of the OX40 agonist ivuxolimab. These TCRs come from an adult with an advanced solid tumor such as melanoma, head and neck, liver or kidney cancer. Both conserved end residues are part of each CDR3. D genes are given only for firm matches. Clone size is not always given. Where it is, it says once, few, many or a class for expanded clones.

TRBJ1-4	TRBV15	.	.	CATSREPGAEEKLFF	TGTGCCACCAGCAGAGAACCGGGGGCGGAGGAAAAACTGTTTTTT
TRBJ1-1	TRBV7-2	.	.	CASSLDPRQNTEAFF	TGTGCCAGCAGCTTAGATCCAAGACAGAACACTGAAGCTTTCTTT
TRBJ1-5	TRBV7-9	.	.	CASSLQGDQPQHF	TGTGCCAGCAGCTTGCAGGGAGATCAGCCCCAGCATTTT
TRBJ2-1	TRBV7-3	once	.	CASSFRQNEEQFF	TGTGCCAGCAGCTTCCGTCAAAACGAGGAGCAGTTCTTC
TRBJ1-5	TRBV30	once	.	CAWSVGRAGQPQHF	TGTGCCTGGAGTGTAGGCAGGGCGGGCCAGCCCCAGCATTTT
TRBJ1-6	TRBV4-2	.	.	CASSLKKRQLNSPLHF	TGTGCCAGCAGCCTCAAAAAAAGACAACTTAATTCACCCCTCCACTTT
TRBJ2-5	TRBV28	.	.	CASSLISVGREQYF	TGTGCCAGCAGTTTAATATCGGTGGGAAGGGAGCAGTACTTC
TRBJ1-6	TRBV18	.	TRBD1	CASSQFGQGGNSPLHF	TGTGCCAGCTCACAATTCGGACAGGGAGGCAATTCACCCCTCCACTTT
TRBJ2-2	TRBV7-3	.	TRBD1	CASSYDRDLSTGELFF	TGTGCCAGCAGTTATGACAGGGATCTATCCACCGGGGAGCTGTTTTTT
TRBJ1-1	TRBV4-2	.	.	CASSQVADTEAFF	TGTGCCAGCAGCCAAGTAGCAGACACTGAAGCTTTCTTT
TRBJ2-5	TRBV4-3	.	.	CASSQVGVGETQYF	TGCGCCAGCAGCCAAGTAGGGGTAGGAGAGACCCAGTACTTC
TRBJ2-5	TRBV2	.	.	CASRAAGSETQYF	TGTGCCAGCAGAGCTGCCGGCTCAGAGACCCAGTACTTC
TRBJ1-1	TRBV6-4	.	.	CASSEQSYTEAFF	TGTGCCAGCAGTGAACAAAGTTACACTGAAGCTTTCTTT
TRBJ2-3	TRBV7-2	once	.	CASSVASVGADTQYF	TGTGCCAGCAGCGTAGCTAGCGTAGGGGCAGATACGCAGTATTTT
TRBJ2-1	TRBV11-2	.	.	CASSSFRGANKYNEQFF	TGTGCCAGCAGCTCGTTCAGAGGGGCGAATAAATACAATGAGCAGTTCTTC
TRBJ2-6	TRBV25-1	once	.	CASTTASGANVLTF	TGTGCCAGCACTACAGCCTCTGGGGCCAACGTCCTGACTTTC
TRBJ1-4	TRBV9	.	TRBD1	CASSEADRSNEKLFF	TGTGCCAGCAGCGAGGCGGACAGGAGTAATGAAAAACTGTTTTTT
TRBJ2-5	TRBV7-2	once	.	CASSLLMSQETQYF	TGTGCCAGCAGCTTACTTATGAGTCAAGAGACCCAGTACTTC
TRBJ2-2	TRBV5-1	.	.	CASSSVPGASGELFF	TGCGCCAGCAGCTCCGTCCCGGGAGCATCCGGGGAGCTGTTTTTT
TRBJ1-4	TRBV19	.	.	CASLSKPTNEKLFF	TGTGCCAGTCTCTCAAAGCCAACTAATGAAAAACTGTTTTTT
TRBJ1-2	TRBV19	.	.	CASSIGQGDYGYTF	TGTGCCAGTAGTATAGGGCAAGGGGACTATGGCTACACCTTC
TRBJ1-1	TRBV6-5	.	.	CASKAGREGGEAFF	TGTGCCAGCAAGGCAGGCAGGGAGGGAGGTGAAGCTTTCTTT
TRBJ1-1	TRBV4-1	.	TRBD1	CASSRRDRNTEAFF	TGCGCCAGCAGCCGAAGGGACAGGAACACTGAAGCTTTCTTT
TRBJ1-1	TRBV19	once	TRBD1	CASSTTGLLMNTEAFF	TGTGCCAGTAGTACGACAGGGCTTCTCATGAACACTGAAGCTTTCTTT
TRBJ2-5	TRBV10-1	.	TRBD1	CASMKRQGTGETQYF	TGCGCCAGCATGAAGAGACAGGGGACGGGGGAGACCCAGTACTTC
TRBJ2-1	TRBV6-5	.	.	CASSFYNEQFF	TGTGCCAGCAGCTTTTACAATGAGCAGTTCTTC
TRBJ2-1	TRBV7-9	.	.	CASSSSWTSYNEQFF	TGTGCCAGCAGCTCCAGCTGGACTTCCTACAATGAGCAGTTCTTC
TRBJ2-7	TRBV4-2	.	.	CASSQDLGDRYEQYF	TGTGCCAGCAGCCAAGATCTAGGGGATCGGTACGAGCAGTACTTC
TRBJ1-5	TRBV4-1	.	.	CASSQDSTYYSNQPQHF	TGCGCCAGCAGCCAAGATTCGACATATTATAGCAATCAGCCCCAGCATTTT
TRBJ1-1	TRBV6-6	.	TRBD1	CASSPIDRGLAFF	TGTGCCAGCAGCCCGATCGACAGGGGGCTAGCTTTCTTT
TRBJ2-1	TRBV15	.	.	CATSRDRQKYNEQFF	TGTGCCACCAGCAGAGATAGACAGAAATACAATGAGCAGTTCTTC
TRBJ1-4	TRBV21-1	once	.	CASSKRRPTNEKLFF	TGTGCCAGCAGCAAACGCCGGCCGACTAATGAAAAACTGTTTTTT
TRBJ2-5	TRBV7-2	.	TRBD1	CASSLVSTGVQETQYF	TGTGCCAGCAGCTTAGTCTCGACAGGGGTACAAGAGACCCAGTACTTC
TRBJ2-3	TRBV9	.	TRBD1	CASSTDRGTDTQYF	TGTGCCAGCAGCACGGACAGGGGGACAGATACGCAGTATTTT
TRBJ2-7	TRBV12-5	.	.	CASGLDSSYEQYF	TGTGCTAGTGGTTTGGACAGTTCCTACGAGCAGTACTTC
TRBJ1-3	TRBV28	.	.	CASLGGGNTIYF	TGTGCCAGCCTTGGAGGTGGAAACACCATATATTTT
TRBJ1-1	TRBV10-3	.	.	CAISERDVNTEAFF	TGTGCCATCAGTGAAAGGGACGTGAACACTGAAGCTTTCTTT
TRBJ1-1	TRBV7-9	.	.	CASSAGAMNTEAFF	TGTGCCAGCAGCGCAGGGGCGATGAACACTGAAGCTTTCTTT
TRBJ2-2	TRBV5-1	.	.	CASSLEGGTGELFF	TGCGCCAGCAGCTTGGAGGGGGGCACCGGGGAGCTGTTTTTT
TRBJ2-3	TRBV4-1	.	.	CASSQIPGTDTDTQYF	TGCGCCAGCAGCCAAATACCCGGGACGGACACAGATACGCAGTATTTT